This T cell receptor beta chain was identified in a study of shared clonotypes between healthy human individuals (TCRdb year 2020). As for the study more broadly: The cohort included three men and a couple of women between 18 and 49 years of age. Per donor, three plates each were used for CD4 naive and CD4 memory, two for CD8 naive, and one for CD8 memory. The study deeply sequenced blood TCR repertoires of about 5 healthy adults to estimate repertoire size and the extent of clonotype sharing between individuals. Different laboratories and diverse techniques were used to prepare libraries and sequence TCR repertoires, to increase sequencing depth and limit assay-specific biases. Each donor's leukapheresis produced roughly between roughly 0.85 and 10 billion PBMCs. General findings and caveats noted by the study authors: Around 5% of naive CD4, 3.5% of naive CD8, approximately 2.2% of memory CD4, and more than 0.35% of memory CD8 clonotypes were shared across four donors. Higher generation probabilities were observed for clonotypes shared by all four sorted-subset donors than for non-shared clonotypes. Estimated clonotype richness was generally larger for naive than for memory subsets. Sampling was restricted to blood, and TCR repertoires in tissues likely differ from the TCR repertoires found in blood. Incomplete sequencing was indicated by rarefaction of sorted-subset datasets, despite the large sequencing depth. Because the study included only a small number of donors, the genetic and exposure-history diversity represented was limited. Based on pairwise subsampling, the degree of clonotype sharing among donors was expected to be affected by sequencing depth.

Taken from cysteine to phenylalanine, the CDR3 has 17 residues. Only the CDR3 region is kept as DNA, spanning 51 bases read in frame from base 1. CDR1 and CDR2 are read off the germline V gene as SNHLY and FYNNEI. At the junction V is shortened by 7 bases and J by 2 bases; bases outside the gene matches: 11. The donors were healthy, HIV-negative adults with no recently reported acute infections or vaccinations. Only Caucasian adults living in Nashville, Tennessee, USA were represented among the donors. CD4+ T cells were enriched through magnetic negative selection, after which naive cells were positively selected on CD45RA and the remaining negative fraction served as the memory subset. Blood was obtained by leukapheresis, after which PBMCs were separated by Ficoll-Histopaque density gradient centrifugation and cryopreserved in liquid nitrogen vapor phase. Purity and quantity of every magnetically sorted T cell population were checked by analytical flow cytometry. From each sorted fraction, genomic DNA was isolated and quantified by UV absorbance on a Nanodrop 2000c.

For this clone: The antigen it recognizes is unknown. Per-base qualities were not stored, and no clone one base away is much larger.

TCR CDR3 regions were amplified from genomic DNA by multiplex PCR using the deep immunoSEQ assay. Extracted genomic DNA from each cell subset was distributed evenly across all wells of several immunoSEQ 96-well plates, and each plate was treated as a replicate. For sorted subsets, each replicate PCR was loaded with 200 ng genomic DNA, equivalent to 30,000 to 35,000 T cell genomes. Purified libraries were measured with a Qubit 3.0 fluorometer, size-checked on a Bioanalyzer 2100, and measured again with the KAPA Library Quantification kit. Every immunoSEQ 96-well plate was sequenced on a separate single-read 150-cycle Illumina NextSeq 550 flow cell. The study's processing was this. The immunoSEQ output contained only junctional sequences without quality scores, so filtering could not match that applied to full-length reads. Sequences were annotated with PyIR, a Python wrapper for IgBLAST v1.9, and V/J genes and CDR3 were assigned using IMGT germline references. Reads were removed for weak V/J assignments (E-value above 1e-6), missing CDR3, stop codons, out-of-frame junctions, or ambiguous translated residues. A V3J clonotype was defined by an identical inferred V gene, J gene, and CDR3 amino acid sequence. Percentage overlap between repertoires was computed as shared unique clonotypes divided by the size of the smaller repertoire. Three approaches were used to assess repertoire richness: RTK rarefaction, the Chao1 estimator, and Recon v2.1 estimates of unobserved clonotypes. OLGA was used to compute generation probabilities for all TCRbeta clonotypes that the gDNA method yielded from a handful of donors. TCRdb holds this immuneACCESS table with in-frame rearrangements only. Some clones are missing; in checked studies, unresolved V genes explain under half, and the rest has no known cause. Clone size and the V and J calls come from that table; the DNA yielded D and trimming. Within this sample are more than 400,000 clones, with about 96% of them counted one time only. Of the sample, about 0.064% falls within the top ten clones.

This sequence was found in a woman in her 30s in good health. The chain employs TRBV2 and TRBJ2-7; 13 bases in the junction line up with TRBD2. The sample taken for sequencing was naive CD4+ T cells sorted from blood. The cell subset or site label, read with the paper, signifies: CD45RA+ positively selected. The CDR3 protein: CASIRTSGSHPPYEQYF. The DNA sequence follows: TGTGCCAGCATTAGGACTAGCGGGAGCCACCCCCCCTACGAGCAGTACTTC.